This TCR beta chain is from a study of shared clonotypes between healthy human individuals. In its sample, this clone was seen a few times. Repertoires were generated with immunoSEQ multiplex PCR, while TCRdb's copy carries only in-frame clones and drops some. The table includes around 440,000 clones, roughly 80% detected once. The germline V gene has CDR1 SGHTA and CDR2 FQGNSA. V dropped 2 bases and J dropped 9 bases, with 16 bases sitting between them. The length of the CDR3 is 14 residues. Source material: PBMCs. The TCR was taken from a woman aged 40 to 50 in good health. Some clones in this sample may be carry-over from other donors' samples. The J gene is TRBJ1-2, the V gene TRBV7-2; D not resolved. For the CDR3, the DNA is TGTGCCAGCAGCTTAAGGCAGGAGGGTAGGAGCTACACCTTC. Protein sequence: CASSLRQEGRSYTF.